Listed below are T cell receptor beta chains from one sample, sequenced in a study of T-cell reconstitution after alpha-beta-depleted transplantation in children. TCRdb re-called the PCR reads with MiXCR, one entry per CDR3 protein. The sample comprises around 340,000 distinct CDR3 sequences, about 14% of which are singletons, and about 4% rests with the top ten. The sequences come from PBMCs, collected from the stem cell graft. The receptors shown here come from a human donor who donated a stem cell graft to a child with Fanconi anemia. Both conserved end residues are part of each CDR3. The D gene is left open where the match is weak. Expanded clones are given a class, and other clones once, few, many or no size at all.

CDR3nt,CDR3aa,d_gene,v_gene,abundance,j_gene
TGTGCCAGCAGCTTAGAGAGCGTGGTACGGACAGATACGCAGTATTTT,CASSLESVVRTDTQYF,-,TRBV7-9,-,TRBJ2-3
TGTGCCAGCAGTGAATATGTCCGGTCGGAGCAGTTCTTC,CASSEYVRSEQFF,-,TRBV6-1,few,TRBJ2-1
TGCAGTGCTTTCGACAGCAACACAGATACGCAGTATTTT,CSAFDSNTDTQYF,-,TRBV20-1,many,TRBJ2-3
TGTGCCAGCATAGAGGGAACCTATAATTCACCCCTCCACTTT,CASIEGTYNSPLHF,-,TRBV7-9,-,TRBJ1-6
TGTGCCAGCAGTGAGGGACAGGGGCCAGAGACCCAGTACTTC,CASSEGQGPETQYF,TRBD1,TRBV2,few,TRBJ2-5
TGCGCCAGCAGCTTGGAGGGAGGAAGGAACACTGAAGCTTTCTTT,CASSLEGGRNTEAFF,-,TRBV5-1,many,TRBJ1-1
TGCGCCAGCAGCTTAGATACAGGGAACTATGGCTACACCTTC,CASSLDTGNYGYTF,-,TRBV5-1,many,TRBJ1-2
TGCGCCAGCAGCGGCGACGGGACAGGGGAAGGCTACACCTTC,CASSGDGTGEGYTF,TRBD1,TRBV5-1,few,TRBJ1-2
TGTGCCAGCTCACCCACGATAGCGGACACCGGGGAGCTGTTTTTT,CASSPTIADTGELFF,-,TRBV18,-,TRBJ2-2
TGTGCCAGCAGTTACAGGTCAACAAACACTGAAGCTTTCTTT,CASSYRSTNTEAFF,-,TRBV6-5,many,TRBJ1-1
TGTGCCAGCAGCTCTAAGGGCGTTTTGGGGAATGAGCAGTTCTTC,CASSSKGVLGNEQFF,-,TRBV5-4,-,TRBJ2-1
TGTGCCAGCAGTTTATTAGGGACAGGGGGCAATCAGCCCCAGCATTTT,CASSLLGTGGNQPQHF,TRBD1,TRBV12-3/TRBV12-4,few,TRBJ1-5
TGCAGTGCTAGTGCCGGGGGCAGGGCCGGCTACACCTTC,CSASAGGRAGYTF,-,TRBV20-1,many,TRBJ1-2
TGTGCCAGCAGCCAAGATCCAGGGTTCGACACTGAAGCTTTCTTT,CASSQDPGFDTEAFF,-,TRBV3-1,many,TRBJ1-1
TGTGCCAGCAGCCTATACTATATAGGGACAGGCCAAGCCTTCTTT,CASSLYYIGTGQAFF,TRBD1,TRBV7-3,once,TRBJ1-1
TGTGCCAGCAGCCGAGGACAGGGGGACGGCTACACCTTC,CASSRGQGDGYTF,TRBD1,TRBV5-8,many,TRBJ1-2
TGTGCCAGCTCACTCTCCTCCCAGTGGGACAATGAGCAGTTCTTC,CASSLSSQWDNEQFF,-,TRBV18,-,TRBJ2-1
TGTGCCAGCAGCACGCGGTCCAGGGGCGACGCTGAAGCTTTCTTT,CASSTRSRGDAEAFF,-,TRBV6-5,few,TRBJ1-1
TGTGCCTGGAGTGACCCTGAGCTCCGCTCCTACGAGCAGTACTTC,CAWSDPELRSYEQYF,-,TRBV30,-,TRBJ2-7
TGTGCCAGCAGTTACTCGCAGCGGGGGGCCGGCACAGATACGCAGTATTTT,CASSYSQRGAGTDTQYF,TRBD2,TRBV6-5,many,TRBJ2-3
TGTGCCAGCAGCTCGGGACTAGCGGGGGCAGATACGCAGTATTTT,CASSSGLAGADTQYF,TRBD2,TRBV7-2,few,TRBJ2-3
TGTGCCAGCAGCGGGGGGGGCTTTCAAGAGACCCAGTACTTC,CASSGGGFQETQYF,-,TRBV9,few,TRBJ2-5
TGTGCCAGCAGCCACCCACCAGTTAGTGAAGCTTTCTTT,CASSHPPVSEAFF,-,TRBV3-1,-,TRBJ1-1
TGCAGTGCTAGAGGACGGGGAGGGGATACGCAGTATTTT,CSARGRGGDTQYF,TRBD2,TRBV20-1,-,TRBJ2-3
TGTGCCAGCAGCTTAGATGCAGGGGGCGGTGGTTCACCCCTCCACTTT,CASSLDAGGGGSPLHF,TRBD1,TRBV7-8,-,TRBJ1-6
TGCGCCAGCAGCCAAGTAAGTCAGGGTACTGAAGCTTTCTTT,CASSQVSQGTEAFF,-,TRBV4-3,many,TRBJ1-1
TGTGCCAGCAGTGAAGTTCCAACTATACCTTACAATGAGCAGTTCTTC,CASSEVPTIPYNEQFF,-,TRBV6-1,many,TRBJ2-1
TGTGCCAGCAGTCCGCGGACAGAGATATACAATGAGCAGTTCTTC,CASSPRTEIYNEQFF,-,TRBV12-3/TRBV12-4,many,TRBJ2-1
TGTGCCAGCAGCTTCCGACCCCACGACGAGGGGGAGCAGTACTTC,CASSFRPHDEGEQYF,-,TRBV5-5,few,TRBJ2-7
TGCGCCAGCAGCCAAGGTCTAGCGGGGGCCCAAGAGACCCAGTACTTC,CASSQGLAGAQETQYF,TRBD2,TRBV4-3,few,TRBJ2-5
TGCGCCAGCAGCTTGGTTTTGCAGGCAGGTTTTGCAGATACGCAGTATTTT,CASSLVLQAGFADTQYF,-,TRBV5-1,few,TRBJ2-3
TGTGCCAGCAGCCAGGACTACAATCAGGGGACTGAAGCTTTCTTT,CASSQDYNQGTEAFF,-,TRBV4-2,-,TRBJ1-1
TGTGCCAGCACTCCCGGGCAGCTCAATCAGCCCCAGCATTTT,CASTPGQLNQPQHF,-,TRBV6-1,-,TRBJ1-5
TGCAGTGCTAGTGGGGGCAACTATGGCTACACCTTC,CSASGGNYGYTF,-,TRBV20-1,many,TRBJ1-2
TGTGCCAGCAGCTCTCGAGGACTAGCGGAGGGGAAGTACTTC,CASSSRGLAEGKYF,TRBD2,TRBV13,-,TRBJ2-7
TGTGCCAGCAGCGTAGGCGTAGTCCGAAGCTCTGGAAACACCATATATTTT,CASSVGVVRSSGNTIYF,-,TRBV9,-,TRBJ1-3
TGTGCCAGCAGTTACAGAGCAGGGTATGAGCAGTTCTTC,CASSYRAGYEQFF,-,TRBV7-2,-,TRBJ2-1
TGCGCCAGCAGCCCTATAGCGAGTGGTGAGACCCAGTACTTC,CASSPIASGETQYF,-,TRBV5-1,few,TRBJ2-5
TGTGCCAGCAGCTTAGGACAGGTCTACGAGCAGTACTTC,CASSLGQVYEQYF,-,TRBV7-9,-,TRBJ2-7
TGTGCCAGCAGCTTCCGACGAGGCTCACCCCTCCACTTT,CASSFRRGSPLHF,-,TRBV11-2,few,TRBJ1-6
TGTGCCAGCAGCTTAGTCGGGTTTGAAGCTTTCTTT,CASSLVGFEAFF,-,TRBV7-9,few,TRBJ1-1
TGTGCCAGCGAAATAGGGGATGGGGAGACCCAGTACTTC,CASEIGDGETQYF,-,TRBV28,few,TRBJ2-5
TGCAGCGTTGAAGGGGCAGGGTTCGACCATTACAATGAGCAGTTCTTC,CSVEGAGFDHYNEQFF,-,TRBV29-1,many,TRBJ2-1
TGTGCCAGCAGAACGGGACGGGGGAGCCACAATGAGCAGTTCTTC,CASRTGRGSHNEQFF,-,TRBV4-2,-,TRBJ2-1
TGCAGTGCTAGAGATATGCTAGCGGGAGTTTACGAGCAGTACTTC,CSARDMLAGVYEQYF,TRBD2,TRBV20-1,-,TRBJ2-7
TGTGCCAGCAGTCCCACGAATACGCAGTATTTT,CASSPTNTQYF,-,TRBV12-3/TRBV12-4,many,TRBJ2-3
TGCAGTGCTTGGGGACAGGAGGTGTTGAACACTGAAGCTTTCTTT,CSAWGQEVLNTEAFF,TRBD1,TRBV20-1,few,TRBJ1-1
TGTGCCAGCTCCCAATATTCAGATACGCAGTATTTT,CASSQYSDTQYF,-,TRBV18,many,TRBJ2-3
TGTGCCAGCAGTTTAGCGCCGGGAAGAACTGAAGCTTTCTTT,CASSLAPGRTEAFF,-,TRBV12-3/TRBV12-4,-,TRBJ1-1
TGCGCCAGCAGCCTGGGACCCCAAAGCAATGAGCAGTTCTTC,CASSLGPQSNEQFF,-,TRBV5-1,-,TRBJ2-1
TGTGCCAGCAGCCTTCCCGCCTCGGCCCAGCATTTT,CASSLPASAQHF,-,TRBV12-3/TRBV12-4,-,TRBJ1-5
TGTGCCAGCAGGCCGGGACGGGAATACAATGAGCAGTTCTTC,CASRPGREYNEQFF,-,TRBV6-2/TRBV6-3,-,TRBJ2-1
TGTGCCAGCAGTTACGCCGGATACAATGAGCAGTTCTTC,CASSYAGYNEQFF,-,TRBV6-2/TRBV6-3,few,TRBJ2-1